Sequencing of this T cell receptor beta chain was carried out in a study of blood T cell repertoires in COVID-19. As for the study in general: Samples representing acute and convalescent COVID-19 were sourced from the United States, Italy and Spain.

V lost 5 bases, J lost 0 bases, and 15 bases lay in between. CDR1 and CDR2 from the germline V gene are MNHEY and SVGEGT. The CDR3 length is 16 residues. The table came from immunoSEQ multiplex PCR; TCRdb's copy has only in-frame clones and leaves some out. The table lists tens of thousands of clones, roughly 88% of them singletons. This sequence originates from a man aged 70 or older with acute or convalescent COVID-19. The sequenced sample was peripheral blood. This chain uses TRBV6-2 or TRBV6-3 with TRBJ2-3, with a tentative D call TRBD2 (5 bases). This chain's CDR3 is CASSDDLTTSTDTQYF. The CDR3 DNA follows: TGTGCCAGCAGTGATGATTTGACTACTAGCACAGATACGCAGTATTTT.